This T cell receptor beta chain was documented in a study of cytomegalovirus exposure and HLA in healthy donors. Study results and limitations: The study put 150 to 200 TCR beta chains on its list as cytomegalovirus-associated. TCR beta chains associated with HLA were, in a later analysis, more clonally expanded than equally common others. Most TCR beta V segments were productive about 87% or about 30% of the time in an earlier analysis.

Germline V lookup: CDR1 SGHRS, CDR2 YFSETQ. Trimming stripped 4 bases from V and 3 bases from J, with 20 bases between. The CDR3 covers 18 residues. Primers for the PCR totalled 60 Vbeta and 13 Jbeta. Profiling relied on immunoSEQ multiplex PCR, and the TCRdb table lists in-frame clones only, not all of them. Of tens of thousands of clones listed, more than 55% were seen once; the top ten hold roughly 5.5%. This clone was counted only a few times. What it recognizes is unknown. The rearrangement uses TRBV5-1 and TRBJ2-6, with TRBD2 as a possible D gene (7 bases). The receptor comes from a boy between 10 and 17 years old in good health and CMV-seropositive. The source material was PBMCs. As DNA, the CDR3 is TGCGCCAGCAGCCTCTGCCACGGGGGGCTCTATGGGGCCAACGTCCTGACTTTC. It translates to CASSLCHGGLYGANVLTF.